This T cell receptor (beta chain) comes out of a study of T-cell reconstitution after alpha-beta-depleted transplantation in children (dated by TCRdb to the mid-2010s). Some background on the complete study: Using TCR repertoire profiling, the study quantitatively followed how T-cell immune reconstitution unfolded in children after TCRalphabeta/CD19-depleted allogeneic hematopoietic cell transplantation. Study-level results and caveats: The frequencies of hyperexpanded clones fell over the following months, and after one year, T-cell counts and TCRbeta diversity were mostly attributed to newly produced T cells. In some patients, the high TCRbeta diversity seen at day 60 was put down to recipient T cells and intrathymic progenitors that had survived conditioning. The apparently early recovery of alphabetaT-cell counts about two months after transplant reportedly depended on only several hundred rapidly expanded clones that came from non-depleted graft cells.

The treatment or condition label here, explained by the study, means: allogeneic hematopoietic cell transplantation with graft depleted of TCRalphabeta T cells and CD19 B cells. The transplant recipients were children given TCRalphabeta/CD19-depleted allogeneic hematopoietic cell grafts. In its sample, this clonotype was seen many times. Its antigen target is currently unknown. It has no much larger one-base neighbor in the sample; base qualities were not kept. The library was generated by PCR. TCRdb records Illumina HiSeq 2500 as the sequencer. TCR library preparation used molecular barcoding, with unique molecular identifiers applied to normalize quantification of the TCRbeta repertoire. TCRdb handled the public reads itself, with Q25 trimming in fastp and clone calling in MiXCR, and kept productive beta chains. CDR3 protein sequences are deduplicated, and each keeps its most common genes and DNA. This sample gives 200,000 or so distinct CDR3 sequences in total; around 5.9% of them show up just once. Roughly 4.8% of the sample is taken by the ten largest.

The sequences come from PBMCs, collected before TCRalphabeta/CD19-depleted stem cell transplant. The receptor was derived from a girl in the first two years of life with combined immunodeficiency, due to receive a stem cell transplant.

The DNA sequence is TGTGCCAGCAGTTCGGTAGCGGGCCTCTCCTACGAGCAGTACTTC. Its amino acids are CASSSVAGLSYEQYF. The chain is encoded by TRBV28 joined to TRBJ2-7, with TRBD2 matching 7 junction bases. From its cysteine to its phenylalanine, the CDR3 spans 15 amino acids. CDR3 DNA is the only sequence kept; it has 45 bases, read in frame from the first base. CDR1 is given as MDHEN and CDR2 as SYDVKM, both from the germline V gene. Trimming leaves V shorter by 4 bases and J shorter by 0 bases, with the junction holding 6 bases beyond the gene matches.